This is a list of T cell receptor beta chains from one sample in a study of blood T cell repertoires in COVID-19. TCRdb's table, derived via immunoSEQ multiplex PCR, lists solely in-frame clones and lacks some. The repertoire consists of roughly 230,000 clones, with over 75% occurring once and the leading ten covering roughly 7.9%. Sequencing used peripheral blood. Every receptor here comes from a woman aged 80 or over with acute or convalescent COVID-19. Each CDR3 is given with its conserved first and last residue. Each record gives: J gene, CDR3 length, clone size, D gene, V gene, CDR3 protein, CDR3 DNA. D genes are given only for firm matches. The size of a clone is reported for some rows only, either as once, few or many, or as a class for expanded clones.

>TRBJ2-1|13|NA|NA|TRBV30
CAFSKPSGYEQFF
TGTGCCTTCTCTAAACCTTCCGGGTATGAGCAGTTCTTC
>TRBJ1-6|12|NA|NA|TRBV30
CAWSQVEPPLHF
TGTGCCTGGTCACAGGTAGAACCACCCCTCCACTTT
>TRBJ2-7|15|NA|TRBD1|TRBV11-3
CASSSGDRGIDEQYF
TGTGCCAGCAGCTCCGGGGACAGGGGTATCGACGAGCAGTACTTC
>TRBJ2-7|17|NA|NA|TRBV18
CASSPLAPGTGMSEQYF
TGTGCCAGCTCACCACTGGCCCCGGGCACAGGGATGAGTGAGCAGTACTTC
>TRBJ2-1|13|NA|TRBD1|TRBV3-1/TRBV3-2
CASQLGQANEQFF
TGTGCCAGCCAGTTGGGACAGGCCAATGAGCAGTTCTTC
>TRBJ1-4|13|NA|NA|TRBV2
CASTGRADEKLFF
TGTGCCAGCACCGGCAGGGCTGATGAAAAACTGTTTTTT
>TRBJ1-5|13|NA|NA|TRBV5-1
CASSFPRYQPQHF
TGCGCCAGCAGCTTCCCCCGGTATCAGCCCCAGCATTTT
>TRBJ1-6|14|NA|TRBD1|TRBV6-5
CASSLTGGNSPLHF
TGTGCCAGCAGTTTGACAGGGGGAAATTCACCCCTCCACTTT
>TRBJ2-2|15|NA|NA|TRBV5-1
CASSFRTANTGELFF
TGCGCCAGCAGCTTTCGGACTGCCAACACCGGGGAGCTGTTTTTT
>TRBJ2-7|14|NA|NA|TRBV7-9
CASSLALRAREQYF
TGTGCCAGCAGCTTAGCGCTCAGGGCACGCGAGCAGTACTTC
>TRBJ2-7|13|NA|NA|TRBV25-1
CASRDSGSYEQYF
TGTGCCAGCAGAGACTCAGGGTCCTACGAGCAGTACTTC
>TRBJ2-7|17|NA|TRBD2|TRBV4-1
CASSQRLTSGNSYEQYF
TGCGCCAGCAGCCAAAGGCTAACTAGCGGCAACTCCTACGAGCAGTACTTC
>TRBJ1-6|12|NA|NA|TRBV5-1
CASSLENSPLHF
TGCGCCAGCAGCCTTGAGAATTCACCCCTCCACTTT
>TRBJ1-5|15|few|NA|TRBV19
CASNPGLYSNQPQHF
TGTGCCAGTAATCCAGGCCTCTATAGCAATCAGCCCCAGCATTTT
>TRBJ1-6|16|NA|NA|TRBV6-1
CASSEMWGGDNSPLHF
TGTGCCAGCAGTGAAATGTGGGGCGGCGATAATTCACCCCTCCACTTT
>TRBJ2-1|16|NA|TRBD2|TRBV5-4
CASSGSGGASYNEQFF
TGTGCCAGCAGCGGGAGCGGGGGGGCGTCCTACAATGAGCAGTTCTTC